A selection of T cell receptor beta chains follows, all from one sample in a study of cytomegalovirus exposure and HLA in healthy donors. Sequenced by immunoSEQ multiplex PCR; TCRdb stores in-frame clones only, minus some. Of 170,000 or so clones listed, about 80% were seen once; the top ten hold under 0.75%. Source material: PBMCs. These receptors were taken from a boy younger than 18 in good health and CMV-seronegative. CDR3s include the opening cysteine and the closing phenylalanine or tryptophan. The order of the fields is D gene, J gene, clone size, V gene, CDR3 DNA, CDR3 protein. D genes are given only for firm matches. A clone size is listed for some rows: how often the clone was seen (once, few, many), or a class if it is expanded.

D: TRBD1
J: TRBJ1-1
size: .
V: TRBV5-6
DNA: TGTGCCAGCAGCTTGATACAGGGGGTGAGTGAAGCTTTCTTT
CDR3: CASSLIQGVSEAFF

D: TRBD1
J: TRBJ1-5
size: .
V: TRBV12-5
DNA: TGTGCTAGTGGCACCACCCTTGCCGGGACAGGGAGTAATGGCAATCAGCCCCAGCATTTT
CDR3: CASGTTLAGTGSNGNQPQHF

D: .
J: TRBJ2-7
size: .
V: TRBV5-6
DNA: TGTGCCAGCAGCTTGCCGCAGGCCGACTACTACGAGCAGTACTTC
CDR3: CASSLPQADYYEQYF

D: .
J: TRBJ1-1
size: once
V: TRBV19
DNA: TGTGCCAGTAGTATACAGGGTAGCACTGAAGCTTTCTTT
CDR3: CASSIQGSTEAFF

D: TRBD1
J: TRBJ1-1
size: .
V: TRBV6-1
DNA: TGTGCCAGCAGGGTACAGGGGGGGTGGACTGAAGCTTTCTTT
CDR3: CASRVQGGWTEAFF

D: .
J: TRBJ2-7
size: .
V: TRBV7-6
DNA: TGTGCCAGCAGCTTAGCACCCCAGGGCACCTACGAGCAGTACTTC
CDR3: CASSLAPQGTYEQYF

D: TRBD1
J: TRBJ1-3
size: .
V: TRBV5-6
DNA: TGTGCCAGCAGCTTGGAGACAGGGGCTGGAAACACCATATATTTT
CDR3: CASSLETGAGNTIYF

D: .
J: TRBJ1-5
size: .
V: TRBV7-9
DNA: TGTGCCGGCAGCCAGGGTGGGAGCAATCAGCCCCAGCATTTT
CDR3: CAGSQGGSNQPQHF

D: TRBD2
J: TRBJ2-1
size: .
V: TRBV27
DNA: TGTGCCAGCAGTTTATACGGGGGGTACAATGAGCAGTTCTTC
CDR3: CASSLYGGYNEQFF

D: TRBD2
J: TRBJ2-2
size: .
V: TRBV11-3
DNA: TGTGCCAGCAGCTCGGTTTTCAGCGGGGTCCCCGGGGAGCTGTTTTTT
CDR3: CASSSVFSGVPGELFF

D: .
J: TRBJ2-5
size: .
V: TRBV7-2
DNA: TGTGCCAGCAGATCGAACGGGGAGCCCTCGGGTGAGACCCAGTACTTC
CDR3: CASRSNGEPSGETQYF

D: .
J: TRBJ1-4
size: .
V: TRBV19
DNA: TGTGCCAGTATAGACTGGGCTAATGAAAAACTGTTTTTT
CDR3: CASIDWANEKLFF

D: .
J: TRBJ2-1
size: .
V: TRBV5-1
DNA: TGCGCCAGCAGCTTGGCCGAAAACAGTTTATCCTACAATGAGCAGTTCTTC
CDR3: CASSLAENSLSYNEQFF

D: .
J: TRBJ2-6
size: few
V: TRBV30
DNA: TGTGCCTGGAGTGTTAATTGGCCGAAATCTGGGGCCAACGTCCTGACTTTC
CDR3: CAWSVNWPKSGANVLTF

D: .
J: TRBJ2-6
size: .
V: TRBV7-9
DNA: TGTGCCAGCCCCTGGGCGGGCGGGGCCAACGTCCTGACTTTC
CDR3: CASPWAGGANVLTF

D: TRBD1
J: TRBJ2-1
size: .
V: TRBV6-5
DNA: TGTGCCAGCAGTTACGGGACAGCGTATGAGCAGTTCTTC
CDR3: CASSYGTAYEQFF

D: TRBD1
J: TRBJ1-2
size: .
V: TRBV5-1
DNA: TGCGCCAGCAGCTTTGGGACAGGGGAGGGCTACACCTTC
CDR3: CASSFGTGEGYTF

D: .
J: TRBJ1-2
size: .
V: TRBV4-1
DNA: TGCGCCAGCAGCCAAGATAAAGGAAGACTTGCCCCTAACTATGGCTACACCTTC
CDR3: CASSQDKGRLAPNYGYTF

D: .
J: TRBJ1-1
size: .
V: TRBV7-2
DNA: TGTGCCAGCAGCTTAGCGGTCGGGGCTGAAGCTTTCTTT
CDR3: CASSLAVGAEAFF

D: .
J: TRBJ1-2
size: once
V: TRBV27
DNA: TGTGCCAGCAGTGTCCGGGTAGGGAGTTTTGGAGGCTACACCTTC
CDR3: CASSVRVGSFGGYTF

D: .
J: TRBJ1-2
size: .
V: TRBV27
DNA: TGTGCCAGCAGTCGGCAGCGGAACTATGGCTACACCTTC
CDR3: CASSRQRNYGYTF

D: .
J: TRBJ1-1
size: .
V: TRBV19
DNA: TGTGCCTCTTTATCTGGGCCTGAAGCTTTCTTT
CDR3: CASLSGPEAFF

D: .
J: TRBJ1-5
size: few
V: TRBV2
DNA: TGTGCCAGCAGTGATCGGGTGTCTGGAAGCAATCAGCCCCAGCATTTT
CDR3: CASSDRVSGSNQPQHF

D: .
J: TRBJ1-2
size: .
V: TRBV7-9
DNA: TGTGCCAGCAGCTTTATGGAAAAAAACGCGCCAGGGTTTAACTATGGCTACACCTTC
CDR3: CASSFMEKNAPGFNYGYTF

D: .
J: TRBJ1-2
size: .
V: TRBV2
DNA: TGTGCCAGCAGTGATTGGCCGCGGAGTACTTACTACACCTTC
CDR3: CASSDWPRSTYYTF

D: TRBD2
J: TRBJ2-1
size: .
V: TRBV6-4
DNA: TGTGCCAGCAGTGAGACTAGCGGTGACTACAATGAGCAGTTCTTC
CDR3: CASSETSGDYNEQFF

D: TRBD2
J: TRBJ2-1
size: .
V: TRBV5-1
DNA: TGCGCCAGCAGCTTTTCGGGAGGGCCGGGAAATGAGCAGTTCTTC
CDR3: CASSFSGGPGNEQFF

D: TRBD1
J: TRBJ2-3
size: .
V: TRBV6-1
DNA: TGTGCCAGCAGTGAAACACAGGGGGCAACTTTCGGCGCAGATACGCAGTATTTT
CDR3: CASSETQGATFGADTQYF

D: TRBD1
J: TRBJ1-1
size: .
V: TRBV4-1
DNA: TGCGCCAGCAGCCAAGGTATACAGGGGACTGAAGCTTTCTTT
CDR3: CASSQGIQGTEAFF

D: TRBD2
J: TRBJ2-7
size: .
V: TRBV27
DNA: TGTGCCAGCAGTCTACTAGCGGAGAATTACGAGCAGTACTTC
CDR3: CASSLLAENYEQYF

D: .
J: TRBJ2-1
size: .
V: TRBV11-2
DNA: TGTGCCAGCAGCCCCGAAGCCGGCGGGGCAAATGAGCAGTTCTTC
CDR3: CASSPEAGGANEQFF

D: .
J: TRBJ1-5
size: .
V: TRBV30
DNA: TGTGCCTGGAGTGTGAAAGCATACAATCAGCCCCAGCATTTT
CDR3: CAWSVKAYNQPQHF

D: TRBD1
J: TRBJ2-6
size: .
V: TRBV19
DNA: TGTGCCAGTACGACAGGGCCCTTTTCTGGGGCCAACGTCCTGACTTTC
CDR3: CASTTGPFSGANVLTF

D: .
J: TRBJ2-1
size: .
V: TRBV9
DNA: TGTGCCAGCAGCGGCACAGCTGAGCAGTTCTTC
CDR3: CASSGTAEQFF

D: .
J: TRBJ1-2
size: .
V: TRBV19
DNA: TGTGCCAGTAGTTCACAGGGTTCCGACTATGGCTACACCTTC
CDR3: CASSSQGSDYGYTF

D: TRBD1
J: TRBJ1-1
size: .
V: TRBV6-1
DNA: TGTGCCAGCAGTGACTGGGGACAGGACCACACTGAAGCTTTCTTT
CDR3: CASSDWGQDHTEAFF

D: TRBD1
J: TRBJ2-7
size: few
V: TRBV6-6
DNA: TGTGCCAGCAGTTACGGGGCAGGGGGCTACGAGCAGTACTTC
CDR3: CASSYGAGGYEQYF

D: .
J: TRBJ1-1
size: .
V: TRBV30
DNA: TGTGCCTGGACCTGGGGGGGGAAGGCCACTGAAGCTTTCTTT
CDR3: CAWTWGGKATEAFF

D: .
J: TRBJ1-2
size: few
V: TRBV30
DNA: TGTGCCTGGAGTGTCCTCAACTATGGCTACACCTTC
CDR3: CAWSVLNYGYTF

D: .
J: TRBJ2-7
size: .
V: TRBV30
DNA: TGTGCCGGCGGACGTGGATTAGCGCAGGCCTACGAGCAGTACTTC
CDR3: CAGGRGLAQAYEQYF

D: TRBD1
J: TRBJ2-7
size: .
V: TRBV19
DNA: TGTGCCAGTAGTATAATGATGACAGGGGGTGCCTACGAGCAGTACTTC
CDR3: CASSIMMTGGAYEQYF

D: .
J: TRBJ1-5
size: .
V: TRBV19
DNA: TGTGCCAGTACAGCGTATAGCAATCAGCCCCAGCATTTT
CDR3: CASTAYSNQPQHF

D: TRBD2
J: TRBJ2-1
size: .
V: TRBV30
DNA: TGTGCCTGGAGCCCATCGACTAGCGGCAATGAGCAGTTCTTC
CDR3: CAWSPSTSGNEQFF

D: .
J: TRBJ2-6
size: once
V: TRBV6-1
DNA: TGTGCCAGCAGTGACCGGGGTTGGACTGGGGCCAACGTCCTGACTTTC
CDR3: CASSDRGWTGANVLTF

D: TRBD2
J: TRBJ2-7
size: .
V: TRBV5-1
DNA: TGCGCCAGCAGCCCCGGGGGTAGCGGGAGGGATTACGAGCAGTACTTC
CDR3: CASSPGGSGRDYEQYF

D: .
J: TRBJ1-1
size: .
V: TRBV9
DNA: TGTGCCAGCAGCGAAATAAACAGGAACACTGAAGCTTTCTTT
CDR3: CASSEINRNTEAFF

D: .
J: TRBJ1-2
size: once
V: TRBV5-8
DNA: TGTGCCAGCAGCTTTCCGGTGAATGCGGCTGGCTACACCTTC
CDR3: CASSFPVNAAGYTF

D: .
J: TRBJ1-2
size: .
V: TRBV28
DNA: TGTGCCAGCGTTGACGCCAGGGGCCGACGAGCTAACTATGGCTACACCTTC
CDR3: CASVDARGRRANYGYTF

D: TRBD1
J: TRBJ1-1
size: .
V: TRBV7-3
DNA: TGTGCCAGCAGCTTACAGGGGGTTCTGAACACTGAAGCTTTCTTT
CDR3: CASSLQGVLNTEAFF

D: .
J: TRBJ2-7
size: .
V: TRBV5-1
DNA: TGCGCCAGCAGCTTCGGGGTTGAGCAGTACTTC
CDR3: CASSFGVEQYF

D: TRBD1
J: TRBJ1-6
size: .
V: TRBV5-5
DNA: TGTGCCAGCAGCTTGCTTCCGGGGACAGGGTTGAGTGGGAGATCACCCCTCCACTTT
CDR3: CASSLLPGTGLSGRSPLHF

D: .
J: TRBJ1-3
size: .
V: TRBV9
DNA: TGTGCCAGCAGCGTAGCGAGTGGGGGGGGCTCTGGAAACACCATATATTTT
CDR3: CASSVASGGGSGNTIYF

D: .
J: TRBJ2-7
size: .
V: TRBV2
DNA: TGTGCCAGCATTTTGCAGGGATACGAGCAGTACTTC
CDR3: CASILQGYEQYF

D: TRBD2
J: TRBJ2-3
size: .
V: TRBV7-9
DNA: TGTGCCAGCAGCCCGACTAGCGGGGTGTCAGATACGCAGTATTTT
CDR3: CASSPTSGVSDTQYF

D: .
J: TRBJ2-7
size: .
V: TRBV30
DNA: TGTGCCTGGAGTGTATGGTCGGACTCTTCCTACGAGCAGTACTTC
CDR3: CAWSVWSDSSYEQYF

D: .
J: TRBJ2-2
size: .
V: TRBV7-9
DNA: TGTGCCAGCAGCTTGGGGGGGCGTTACACCGGGGAGCTGTTTTTT
CDR3: CASSLGGRYTGELFF

D: .
J: TRBJ1-1
size: .
V: TRBV4-1
DNA: TGCGCCAGCAGCCAAGACATCCCACGGGGTGAAGCTTTCTTT
CDR3: CASSQDIPRGEAFF